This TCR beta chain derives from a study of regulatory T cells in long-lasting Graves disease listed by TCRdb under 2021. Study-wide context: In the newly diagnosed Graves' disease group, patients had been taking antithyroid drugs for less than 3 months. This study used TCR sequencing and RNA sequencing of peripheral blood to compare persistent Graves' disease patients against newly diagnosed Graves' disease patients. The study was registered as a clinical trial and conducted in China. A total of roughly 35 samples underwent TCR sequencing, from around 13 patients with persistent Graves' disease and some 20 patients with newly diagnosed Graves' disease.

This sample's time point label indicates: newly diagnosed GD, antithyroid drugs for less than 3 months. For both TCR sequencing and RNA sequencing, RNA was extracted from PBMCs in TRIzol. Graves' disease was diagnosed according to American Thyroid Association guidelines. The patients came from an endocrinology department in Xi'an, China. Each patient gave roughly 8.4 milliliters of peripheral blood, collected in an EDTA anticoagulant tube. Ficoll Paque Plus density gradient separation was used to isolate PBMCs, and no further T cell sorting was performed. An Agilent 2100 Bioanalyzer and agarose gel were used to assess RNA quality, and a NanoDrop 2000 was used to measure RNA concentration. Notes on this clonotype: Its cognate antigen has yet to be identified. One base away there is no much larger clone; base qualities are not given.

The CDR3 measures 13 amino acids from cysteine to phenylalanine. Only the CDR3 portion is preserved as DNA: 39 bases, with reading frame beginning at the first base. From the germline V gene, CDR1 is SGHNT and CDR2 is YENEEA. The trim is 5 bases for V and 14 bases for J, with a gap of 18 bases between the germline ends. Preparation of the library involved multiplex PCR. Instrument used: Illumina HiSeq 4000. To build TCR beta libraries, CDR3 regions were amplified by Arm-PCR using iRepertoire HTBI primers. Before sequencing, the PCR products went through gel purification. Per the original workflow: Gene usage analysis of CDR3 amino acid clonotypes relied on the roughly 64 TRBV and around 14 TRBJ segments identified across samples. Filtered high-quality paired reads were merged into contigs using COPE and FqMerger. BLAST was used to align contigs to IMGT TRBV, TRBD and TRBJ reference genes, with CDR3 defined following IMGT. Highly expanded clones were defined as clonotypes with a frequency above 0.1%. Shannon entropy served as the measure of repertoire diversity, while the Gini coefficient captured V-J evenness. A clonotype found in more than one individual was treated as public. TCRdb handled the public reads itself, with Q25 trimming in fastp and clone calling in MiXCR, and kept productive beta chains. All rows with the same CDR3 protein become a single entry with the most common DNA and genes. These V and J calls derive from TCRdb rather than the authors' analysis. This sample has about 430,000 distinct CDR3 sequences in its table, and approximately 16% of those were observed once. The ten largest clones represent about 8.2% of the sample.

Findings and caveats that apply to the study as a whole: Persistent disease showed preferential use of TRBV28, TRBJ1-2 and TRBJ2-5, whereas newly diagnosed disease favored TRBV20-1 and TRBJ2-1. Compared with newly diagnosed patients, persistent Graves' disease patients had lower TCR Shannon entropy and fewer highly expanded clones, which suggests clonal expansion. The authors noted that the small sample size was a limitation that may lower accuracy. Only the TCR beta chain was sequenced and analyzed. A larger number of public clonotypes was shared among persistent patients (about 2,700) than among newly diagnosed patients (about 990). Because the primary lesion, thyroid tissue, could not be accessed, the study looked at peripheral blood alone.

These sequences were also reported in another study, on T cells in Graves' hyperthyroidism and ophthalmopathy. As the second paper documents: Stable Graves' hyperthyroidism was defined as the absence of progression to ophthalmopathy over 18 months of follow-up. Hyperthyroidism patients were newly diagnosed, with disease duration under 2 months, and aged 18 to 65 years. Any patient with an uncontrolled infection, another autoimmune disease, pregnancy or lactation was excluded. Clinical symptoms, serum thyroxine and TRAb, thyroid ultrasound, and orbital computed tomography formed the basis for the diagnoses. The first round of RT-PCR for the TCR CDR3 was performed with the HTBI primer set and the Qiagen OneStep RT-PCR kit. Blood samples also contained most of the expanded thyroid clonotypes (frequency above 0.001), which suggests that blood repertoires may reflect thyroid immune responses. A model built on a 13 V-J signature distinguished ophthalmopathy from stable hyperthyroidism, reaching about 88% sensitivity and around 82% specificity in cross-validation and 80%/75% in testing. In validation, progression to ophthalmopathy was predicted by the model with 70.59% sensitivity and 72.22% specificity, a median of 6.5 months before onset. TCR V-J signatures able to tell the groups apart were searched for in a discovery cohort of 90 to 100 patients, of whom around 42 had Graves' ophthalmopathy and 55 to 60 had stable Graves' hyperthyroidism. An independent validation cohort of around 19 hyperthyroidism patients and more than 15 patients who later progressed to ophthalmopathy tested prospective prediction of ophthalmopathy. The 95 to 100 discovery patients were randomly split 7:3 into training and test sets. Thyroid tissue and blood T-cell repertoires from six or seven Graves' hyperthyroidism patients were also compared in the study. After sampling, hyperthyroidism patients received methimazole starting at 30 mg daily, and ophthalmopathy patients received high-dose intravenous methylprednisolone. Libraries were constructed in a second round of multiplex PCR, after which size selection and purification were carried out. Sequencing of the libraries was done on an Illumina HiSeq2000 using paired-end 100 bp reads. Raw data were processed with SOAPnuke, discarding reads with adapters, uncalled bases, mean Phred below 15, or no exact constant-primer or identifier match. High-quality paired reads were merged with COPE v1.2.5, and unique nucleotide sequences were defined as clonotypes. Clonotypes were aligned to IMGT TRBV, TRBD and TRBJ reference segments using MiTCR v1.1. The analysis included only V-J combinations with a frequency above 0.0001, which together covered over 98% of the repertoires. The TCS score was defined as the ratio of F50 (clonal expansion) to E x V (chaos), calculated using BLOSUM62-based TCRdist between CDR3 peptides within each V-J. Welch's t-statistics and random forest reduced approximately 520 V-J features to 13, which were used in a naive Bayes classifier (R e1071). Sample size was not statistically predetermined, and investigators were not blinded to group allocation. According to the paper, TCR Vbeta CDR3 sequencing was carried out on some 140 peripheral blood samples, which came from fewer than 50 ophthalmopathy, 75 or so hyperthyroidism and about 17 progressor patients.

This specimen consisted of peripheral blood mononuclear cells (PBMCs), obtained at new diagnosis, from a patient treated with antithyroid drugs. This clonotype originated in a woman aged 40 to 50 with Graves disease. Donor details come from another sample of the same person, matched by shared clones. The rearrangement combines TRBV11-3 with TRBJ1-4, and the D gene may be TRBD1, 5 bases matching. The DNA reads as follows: TGTGCCAGCAGCCCCCGGGGCCGTGGTTTTCTGTTTTTT. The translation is CASSPRGRGFLFF.